The 19 T cell receptor beta chains given below trace back to one sample, sequenced in a study of identical twins. TCRdb re-called the 5' RACE reads with MiXCR, one entry per CDR3 protein. The table records around 490,000 distinct CDR3 sequences, about 20% of them present only once. These data also formed part of another study, on yellow fever vaccine responses in identical twins.

Sample: CD4+ T cells sorted from blood. These receptors were obtained from a woman aged 18-29 years in good health.

J is TRBJ1-6 and V is TRBV5-6, with a possible D match to TRBD1 (5 bases). Germline loops: CDR1 SGHDT, CDR2 YYEEEE. Between the trimmed V and J ends, which lost 1 base and 6 bases, there was a span of 11 bases. The CDR3 spans 15 residues. Written as DNA, the CDR3 is TGTGCCAGCAGCTTGTCGATCCAGGGTAATTCACCCCTCCACTTT. Protein: CASSLSIQGNSPLHF.

This clonotype was counted once. The rearrangement links TRBV2 to TRBJ2-1; D is unresolved. Trimming pared 4 bases from V and 7 bases from J, leaving 11 bases between. Germline CDR1 reads SNHLY; CDR2 reads FYNNEI. The length of the CDR3 is 13 residues. This CDR3 is CASSVYPPNEQFF. In DNA form, the CDR3 reads TGTGCCAGCAGTGTCTACCCGCCGAATGAGCAGTTCTTC.

V gene TRBV5-6 combines with J gene TRBJ1-1, with D possibly TRBD1 on 6 matching bases. The CDR3 sequence is 15 residues long. CDR1 and CDR2 (germline): SGHDT, YYEEEE. The V and J ends lost 1 base and 6 bases respectively, with 16 bases between them. CDR3 in DNA: TGTGCCAGCAGCTTGAGGCCAGGGGCACGCGCTGAAGCTTTCTTT. Encoded protein: CASSLRPGARAEAFF.

This chain joins TRBV20-1 and TRBJ1-5; no clear D. The CDR3 contains 12 residues. V lost 3 bases and J lost 7, with 10 bases in between. CDR1 is DFQATT, CDR2 SNEGSKA, per germline (reference sequence). The CDR3 reads CSARPLGQPQHF. In DNA form, the CDR3 reads TGCAGTGCTAGGCCCCTGGGGCAGCCCCAGCATTTT.

This clonotype was detected a few times. This chain links TRBV4-2 with TRBJ2-1; TRBD1 might be the D (6 bases). The germline V and J ends were trimmed by 2 bases and 12 bases, with 11 bases remaining between them. The length of the CDR3 is 12 residues. Germline V gives CDR1 LGHNA, CDR2 YNFKEQ. For the CDR3, the DNA is TGTGCCAGCAGCCAAACGGGACAACGGCAGTTCTTC. Its translation is CASSQTGQRQFF.

In its sample, this clonotype was seen a few times. The chain employs TRBV19 and TRBJ1-5; D possibly corresponds to TRBD1 (5 bases). Germline CDR1 and CDR2: LNHDA and SQIVND (reference sequence). V was shortened by 5 bases and J by 1 base, with 18 bases between the two germline ends. The CDR3 is made up of 17 amino acids. In DNA, the CDR3 is TGTGCCAGTAGTTACCCGCGGGGGAGCCTAAGCAATCAGCCCCAGCATTTT. Amino acids: CASSYPRGSLSNQPQHF.

The V call is TRBV3-1, the J call TRBJ2-1; 13 nucleotides match TRBD2. Looked up from germline, CDR1 is LGHDT and CDR2 is YNNKEL (reference sequence). With V trimmed by 4 bases and J by 6 bases, 6 bases remained unmatched. The CDR3 is 16 residues long. The CDR3 protein is CASSPITSGGVNEQFF. CDR3 coding DNA: TGTGCCAGCAGCCCGATCACTAGCGGGGGGGTCAATGAGCAGTTCTTC.

This clonotype was seen at least ten times. The chain uses TRBV5-1 and TRBJ2-1, with TRBD2 identical over 10 bases. CDR1 is SGHRS, CDR2 YFSETQ, per germline. V shed 0 bases, J shed 6 bases, and the junction held 3 bases outside the gene matches. The CDR3 extends over 15 amino acids. This CDR3 reads CASSLGGLAFNEQFF. The CDR3 DNA is TGCGCCAGCAGCTTGGGGGGACTAGCGTTCAATGAGCAGTTCTTC. Filled out from reference TRBV5-1 and TRBJ2-1, the complete variable domain reads KAGVTQTPRYLIKTRGQQVTLSCSPISGHRSVSWYQQTPGQGLQFLFEYFSETQRNKGNFPGRFSGRQFSNSRSEMNVSTLELGDSALYLCASSLGGLAFNEQFFGPGTRLTVL.

There are many counts of this clonotype. V gene TRBV12-3 or TRBV12-4 combines with J gene TRBJ2-4, with D perhaps matching TRBD1 or TRBD2 (5 bases each). The CDR3 sequence is 14 residues long. V gave up 3 bases and J gave up 1 base, with 7 bases separating them. CDR3 nucleotides: TGTGCCAGCAGTTTGGGGGTTGCCAAAAACATTCAGTACTTC. Its translation is CASSLGVAKNIQYF.

This clonotype was found many times. This sequence joins TRBV3-1 and TRBJ1-1; tentatively, D is TRBD1 (5 bases). This CDR3 region has 13 residues. Looked up from germline, CDR1 is LGHDT and CDR2 is YNNKEL (reference sequence). Trimming left V 1 base short and J 5 bases short, with 8 bases between. The DNA for the CDR3 is TGTGCCAGCAGCCAAGTTCAGGGTACTGAAGCTTTCTTT. Its translation is CASSQVQGTEAFF.

This clonotype was counted between two and nine times. The V gene is TRBV2, the J gene TRBJ2-7; no reliable D call. The germline V gene has CDR1 SNHLY and CDR2 FYNNEI. Trimming removed 2 bases at V and 6 bases at J, with 5 bases between. This CDR3 comprises 11 residues. The DNA of the CDR3 is TGTGCCAGCAGTGAACCTTCCGAGCAGTACTTC. Amino acids: CASSEPSEQYF.

This chain joins TRBV5-1 and TRBJ2-3; 10 bases are a match to TRBD1. The CDR3 covers 14 residues. CDR1 is SGHRS and CDR2 is YFSETQ in the germline V gene. V dropped 5 bases and J dropped 2; count of bases not matched to a gene: 2. The DNA for the CDR3 is TGCGCCAGCAGAGGGACAGGGGTCACAGATACGCAGTATTTT. This gives the protein CASRGTGVTDTQYF.

The J gene is TRBJ2-3, the V gene TRBV7-3; 14 bases map to TRBD2. CDR3 length equals 14 residues. V dropped 5 bases and J dropped 8; count of bases not matched to a gene: 3. Germline values: CDR1 SGHTA, CDR2 FQGTGA. CDR3 in DNA: TGTGCCAGCAGCCCCGGGACTAGCGGGAGTACGCAGTATTTT. Translation gives CASSPGTSGSTQYF.

The V call is TRBV29-1, the J call TRBJ2-2; D is uncertain. This CDR3 spans 13 amino acids. Per germline, CDR1 SQVTM and CDR2 ANQGSEA. V shed 6 bases and J shed 6 bases, with 14 bases lying between them. Here the CDR3 DNA reads TGCAGCGTAGCCCCAACCGCGGCCGGGGAGCTGTTTTTT. Translation: CSVAPTAAGELFF.

This clonotype was observed a few times. The J gene is TRBJ2-5, the V gene TRBV15; 11 bases match TRBD2. The CDR3 is 16 residues long. Germline V lookup: CDR1 LNHNV, CDR2 YYDKDF (reference sequence). V lost 4 bases to trimming and J lost 1 base; unmatched junction nucleotides: 5. The CDR3 region has the DNA TGTGCCACCAGCACCGGGACTAGCGGTTCCCAAGAGACCCAGTACTTC. Encoded protein: CATSTGTSGSQETQYF.

This clonotype was seen more than once but under ten times. The chain uses TRBV6-4 and TRBJ2-3; possibly TRBD2 for D (6 bases). Trimming removed 8 bases from V and 3 bases from J, with 15 bases in between. The CDR3 covers 14 residues. The germline gives CDR1 MRHNA, CDR2 SNTAGT. CDR3 coding DNA: TGTGCCAGCTCTATGGCGGGGAAGACAGATACGCAGTATTTT. This encodes CASSMAGKTDTQYF.

The chain has TRBV20-1 and TRBJ2-7; D remains ambiguous. The CDR3 runs to 11 residues. CDR1 DFQATT and CDR2 SNEGSKA come from the germline V gene (reference sequence). V lost 5 bases, J lost 5 bases, and 10 bases lay in between. CDR3 protein: CSARGLNEQYF. CDR3 in DNA: TGCAGTGCTCGAGGCCTAAACGAGCAGTACTTC.

Of note for this clonotype: No conserved phenylalanine or tryptophan is present at the end of the CDR3, so a read error is the likely explanation. The limits of the CDR3 on the DNA are not certain, so only TCRdb's listed CDR3 is given. The chain links TRBV4-1 to TRBJ2-3; the DNA was not used to check the table's D call, TRBD1. The V gene's germline CDR1 is MGHRA and CDR2 YSYEKL. The CDR3 is 16 amino acids in total, end residues counted. This CDR3 reads CASSPGQDLSSGPRTL.

The sample holds a few counts of this clonotype. The genes are TRBV28 and TRBJ2-7; perhaps TRBD2 as D (5 bases). V was pared by 4 bases and J by 3 bases, with 16 bases between. The CDR3 totals 15 residues. Germline values: CDR1 MDHEN, CDR2 SYDVKM. The CDR3 DNA is TGTGCCAGCAGTTCCGACCGCCGCGGGCACTACGAGCAGTACGTC. The encoded protein is CASSSDRRGHYEQYV.